This T cell receptor (beta chain) came from a study of blood T cells in healthy people across ages. Study outcomes and limitations: Diversity of TCR beta per million T cells declined in a roughly linear way with age. When set beside aged donors, long-lived donors presented more naive CD4+ cells and higher diversity.

Drawing of peripheral blood yielded approximately 10 milliliters from each donor. Primed by a sample-barcoded 5' primer and a J-beta primer mix, a second PCR proceeded for about 7 to 12 cycles. TCRdb recomputed calls from the 5' RACE reads with MiXCR, one row per CDR3 protein. The repertoire has 1.5 million to 2 million distinct CDR3 sequences, roughly 43% of them found once; the top ten carry under 30%. In the case of this clonotype: Antigen specificity is unknown.

CDR1 and CDR2 from the germline V gene are LGHNA and YSLEER. The CDR3 has 15 residues. Trimming removed 3 bases from V and 7 bases from J, with 16 bases in between. This sequence was found in a human donor in good health. The sample consisted of blood. This chain joins TRBV4-3 and TRBJ2-1; no definite D call. CDR3 in amino acids: CASSQSQPIRNEQFF. The CDR3 DNA sequence: TGCGCCAGCAGCCAGAGCCAACCAATCCGGAATGAGCAGTTCTTC.